The TCR beta chain under discussion was sequenced for a study of T-cell memory formation after mild COVID-19. Study-level background: TCR clusters were mostly donor specific. The study's findings and limits: Contracting clones from day 15 to 85 showed balanced CD4/CD8; later expanders favored CD4+. Pre-infection memory contained some responding clones, which suggested that cross-reactive memory had joined.

Each CDR3 protein gets one entry after TCRdb re-called the 5' RACE reads with MiXCR. The sample includes 400,000 to 500,000 distinct CDR3 sequences, approximately 24% of them seen just once. The germline V gene encodes CDR1 SGHRS and CDR2 YFSETQ. The V gene lost 2 bases and the J gene lost 0 bases, with 21 bases spanning the gap. The CDR3 is 18 residues long. Details on this clonotype: Its antigen is unknown.

This chain joins TRBV5-1 and TRBJ2-7; weak D call: TRBD1 (5 bases). The sequencing sample was made of PBMCs or a T cell subset sorted from them (not recorded which). The sequence derives from an adult woman who had mild COVID-19 (a few samples of this study predate the infection). Cell type and time point are not known. CDR3 nucleotide sequence: TGCGCCAGCAGCTTAGGGGCCGGGCCCACCGTGAGCTCCTACGAGCAGTACTTC. Protein: CASSLGAGPTVSSYEQYF.